The 23 T cell receptor beta chains below were found in one sample sequenced in a study of blood T cell repertoires in COVID-19. Here immunoSEQ multiplex PCR was the method, and the copy in TCRdb shows in-frame clones only, minus some. The table has a few hundred thousand clones, approximately 91% seen once; the top ten hold roughly 0.86%. Sequenced: PBMCs or T cells enriched from blood (not recorded which). These receptors were collected from a woman aged 35 to 49 who had been exposed to COVID-19.

The rearrangement joins TRBV7-6 to TRBJ2-2; 8 nucleotides line up with TRBD1. CDR3 length: 15 residues. Unmatched junction bases numbered 5, after V lost 1 base and J lost 7 bases. Germline V gene data show CDR1 as SGHVS and CDR2 as FNYEAQ. This chain's CDR3 is CASSLVGRGLGELFF. The DNA for the CDR3 is TGTGCCAGCAGCTTAGTCGGCAGGGGGCTCGGGGAGCTGTTTTTT.

This sequence joins TRBV18 and TRBJ2-2, with D possibly matching TRBD1 (6 bases). The CDR3 sequence is 15 residues long. In germline, CDR1 is KGHSH, CDR2 LQKENI. The germline V and J ends were trimmed by 1 base and 5 bases, with 11 bases remaining between them. This CDR3 reads CASSPRVQGTGELFF. The CDR3, as DNA: TGTGCCAGCTCACCACGGGTACAGGGAACCGGGGAGCTGTTTTTT.

This chain links TRBV13 with TRBJ1-6, with D unclear. The CDR3 loop spans 19 amino acids. The germline gives CDR1 PRHDT, CDR2 FYEKMQ (reference sequence). V was pared by 0 bases and J by 0 bases, with 15 bases between. The chain's CDR3 is CASSLGGAPRSSYNSPLHF. The CDR3 nucleotides read TGTGCCAGCAGCTTAGGGGGAGCCCCCAGGAGCTCCTATAATTCACCCCTCCACTTT.

The CDR3 DNA reads as TGTGCCAGCAGCTTAGTTGGGGGGTACAATGAGCAGTTCTTC. Translating gives CASSLVGGYNEQFF. The chain couples TRBV7-2 to TRBJ2-1; possible D gene TRBD2, 6 bases. CDR1 is SGHTA and CDR2 is FQGNSA in the germline V gene. The germline V and J ends were trimmed by 1 base and 4 bases, with 8 bases remaining between them. This CDR3 has 14 amino acids.

This sequence joins TRBV25-1 and TRBJ1-4, with D perhaps TRBD1 (5 bases). The germline V gene encodes CDR1 MGHDK and CDR2 SYGVNS. The CDR3 has 17 residues. V was clipped by 1 base and J by 3 bases, with 15 bases between them. The CDR3, as DNA: TGTGCCAGCAGTGAATTAGGGGCCGCCTCAGCTAATGAAAAACTGTTTTTT. It encodes CASSELGAASANEKLFF.

The chain uses TRBV20-1 and TRBJ2-7; D perhaps matches TRBD2 (6 bases). CDR1 DFQATT and CDR2 SNEGSKA come from the germline V gene (reference sequence). Trimming left V 3 bases short and J 3 bases short, with 9 bases between. The CDR3 runs 12 residues. The CDR3, as DNA: TGCAGTGCTAGTGGCGGGGTCTACGAGCAGTACTTC. The encoded protein is CSASGGVYEQYF.

The CDR3 sequence is CASSLYRGGVSSPLHF. The CDR3 DNA reads TGTGCCAGCAGCTTGTATAGGGGGGGCGTGAGTTCACCCCTCCACTTT. This sequence joins TRBV5-6 and TRBJ1-6; D may be TRBD1 (6 bases). V lost 1 base to trimming and J lost 9 bases, with 17 bases between them. The CDR3 is 16 amino acids. Germline values: CDR1 SGHDT, CDR2 YYEEEE.

J is TRBJ1-3 and V is TRBV7-9; unclear D gene. CDR3 length equals 17 residues. Trimming took off 5 bases at V and 0 bases at J, with 17 bases between the two ends. Germline CDR1 reads SEHNR; CDR2 reads FQNEAQ (reference sequence). Here the CDR3 DNA reads TGTGCCAGCAGCCCCGCGGGCAGCTCCCTCTCTGGAAACACCATATATTTT. Translation gives CASSPAGSSLSGNTIYF.

This clone occurred once. V is TRBV27 and J is TRBJ2-1, with 7 bases lining up with TRBD2. Germline V gene sequence: CDR1 MNHEY, CDR2 SMNVEV (reference sequence). This CDR3 region has 14 residues. J was trimmed by 3 bases and V by 2 bases; bases with no gene match: 1. CDR3 DNA: TGTGCCAGCAGTTTAGCGGGAGTCTACAATGAGCAGTTCTTC. The encoded protein is CASSLAGVYNEQFF.

This chain connects TRBV6-4 to TRBJ1-2; D may be TRBD1 (5 bases). The CDR3 sequence is 15 residues long. V gave up 0 bases and J gave up 2 bases, with 10 bases separating them. Germline-derived CDR1 and CDR2 are MRHNA and SNTAGT. For the CDR3, the DNA is TGTGCCAGCAGTGACTCGACGGGGGGAAACTATGGCTACACCTTC. Its translation is CASSDSTGGNYGYTF.

The chain recombines TRBV5-1 with TRBJ2-1; the match to TRBD2 covers 8 bases. Germline loops: CDR1 SGHRS, CDR2 YFSETQ. The J segment lost 2 bases and the V segment lost 5 bases, leaving 6 bases of the junction unmatched. The CDR3 sequence is 15 residues long. Written as DNA, the CDR3 is TGCGCCAGCAGGGCGGGGGGTCCGACCTACAATGAGCAGTTCTTC. It encodes CASRAGGPTYNEQFF.

This chain links TRBV5-8 with TRBJ1-1; a possible D gene is TRBD1 (6 bases). The CDR3 runs 13 residues. Germline V gene sequence: CDR1 SGHTS, CDR2 YDEGEE. Trimming removed 1 base from V and 4 bases from J, with 8 bases in between. The CDR3 sequence: CASSLRGGTEAFF. Here the CDR3 DNA reads TGTGCCAGCAGCTTGAGGGGGGGCACTGAAGCTTTCTTT.

This chain uses TRBV27 with TRBJ1-2, with a possible D match to TRBD1 (6 bases). The CDR3 runs 14 residues. Deletions cut 5 bases from V and 6 bases from J, with 16 bases between. The germline gives CDR1 MNHEY, CDR2 SMNVEV (reference sequence). The CDR3 region has the DNA TGTGCCAGCAGTCCCCAAACAGGGTCTGATGGCTACACCTTC. Translating it yields CASSPQTGSDGYTF.

This chain connects TRBV9 to TRBJ2-7; D remains ambiguous. Trimming shortened V by 3 bases and J by 7 bases, and 20 bases separated the two germline ends. The germline gives CDR1 SGDLS, CDR2 YYNGEE. This CDR3 has 15 amino acids. Here the CDR3 reads CASSATHGPPREQYF. The CDR3 DNA reads TGTGCCAGCAGCGCCACCCACGGCCCCCCGCGGGAGCAGTACTTC.

The chain joins TRBV24-1 to TRBJ2-1; the D gene is possibly TRBD1 (5 bases). The CDR3 loop spans 13 amino acids. The germline V gene has CDR1 KGHDR and CDR2 SFDVKD. V was shortened by 9 bases and J by 6 bases, with 14 bases between the two germline ends. The CDR3 DNA reads TGTGCCACCCAGGGTCAGGGCATCAATGAGCAGTTCTTC. It encodes CATQGQGINEQFF.

The rearrangement uses TRBV19 and TRBJ1-5; D might be TRBD1 (5 bases). The CDR3 has 13 amino acids. From germline, CDR1 is LNHDA and CDR2 SQIVND (reference sequence). The V end was cut by 8 bases, the J end by 5 bases, with 13 bases between. The CDR3 reads CASADRIDQPQHF. Written as DNA, the CDR3 is TGTGCCAGTGCTGACAGAATTGATCAGCCCCAGCATTTT. The variable domain in full, completed from reference TRBV19 and TRBJ1-5, reads DGGITQSPKYLFRKEGQNVTLSCEQNLNHDAMYWYRQDPGQGLRLIYYSQIVNDFQKGDIAEGYSVSREKKESFPLTVTSAQKNPTAFYLCASADRIDQPQHFGDGTRLSIL.

This chain links TRBV5-1 with TRBJ2-1, with TRBD1 matching over 8 bases. Germline values: CDR1 SGHRS, CDR2 YFSETQ. V gave up 0 bases and J gave up 7 bases; unmatched junction bases: 3. CDR3 size: 14 residues. CDR3 bases: TGCGCCAGCAGCTTGGCAGGGGGCAGGAATGAGCAGTTCTTC. Encoded protein: CASSLAGGRNEQFF.

V is TRBV3-1 (or the pseudogene TRBV3-2) and J is TRBJ1-2; a possible D gene is TRBD1 (6 bases). This CDR3 is 13 amino acids long. V was shortened by 4 bases and J by 8 bases, with 14 bases between the two germline ends. Looked up from germline, CDR1 is LGHDT and CDR2 is YNNKEL (reference sequence). This chain's CDR3 is CASSPGRTAGYTF. CDR3 coding DNA: TGTGCCAGCAGCCCAGGTCGGACAGCAGGCTACACCTTC.

The chain links TRBV28 to TRBJ1-1; the D gene is possibly TRBD1 (5 bases). Germline loops: CDR1 MDHEN, CDR2 SYDVKM. This CDR3 spans 11 amino acids. The V end lost 6 bases, the J end lost 11 bases, and 13 bases lay between the germline ends. CDR3 amino acids: CASSVGQAAFF. DNA of the CDR3: TGTGCCAGCAGCGTCGGACAAGCGGCTTTCTTT. The complete variable domain, with remaining parts taken from reference TRBV28 and TRBJ1-1, reads DVKVTQSSRYLVKRTGEKVFLECVQDMDHENMFWYRQDPGLGLRLIYFSYDVKMKEKGDIPEGYSVSREKKERFSLILESASTNQTSMYLCASSVGQAAFFGQGTRLTVV.

The rearrangement links TRBV5-8 to TRBJ1-6; maybe TRBD1 (6 bases). This CDR3 contains 14 residues. In germline, CDR1 is SGHTS, CDR2 YDEGEE. Trimming took 4 bases from V and 10 from J, leaving 15 bases between them. Written as DNA, the CDR3 is TGTGCCAGCAGCAGTTCTCTTCAGGGGTCACCCCTCCACTTT. It translates to CASSSSLQGSPLHF.

The CDR3 DNA sequence: TGTGCCAGCTCGCACTTCGAGGGAGGCTACACCTTC. Translation gives CASSHFEGGYTF. V and J are TRBV18 and TRBJ1-2; D remains ambiguous. There are 12 residues in the CDR3. The germline gives CDR1 KGHSH, CDR2 LQKENI. V was shortened by 6 bases and J by 8 bases, with 13 bases between the two germline ends.

The rearrangement links TRBV7-2 to TRBJ2-1; TRBD2 matches 10 bases. The CDR3 covers 15 residues. The germline V gene encodes CDR1 SGHTA and CDR2 FQGNSA. The V gene end was trimmed by 5 bases and the J gene end by 6 bases; junction bases not matched to a gene: 7. The CDR3 loop reads CASSPSSGGVNEQFF. CDR3 DNA sequence: TGTGCCAGCAGCCCCTCTAGCGGGGGAGTCAATGAGCAGTTCTTC.

The rearrangement joins TRBV7-2 to TRBJ2-3; 8 nucleotides match TRBD2. This CDR3 is built from 16 residues. The germline gives CDR1 SGHTA, CDR2 FQGNSA. V was pared by 5 bases and J by 2 bases, with 9 bases of the junction left unmatched. CDR3 in amino acids: CASSPVGLVNTDTQYF. The CDR3 nucleotides read TGTGCCAGCAGCCCGGTGGGACTAGTGAACACAGATACGCAGTATTTT.